Below, one T cell receptor beta chain is given with its context. Its target is not known. The sample is drawn from a study of cytomegalovirus exposure and HLA in healthy donors. Study details: Previous work identified 95 million to 140 million unique TCR beta sequences from about 200 million T cells.

Healthy bone marrow donors made up the donor group. Whole-study findings and limits: In vitro experiments confirmed that three CMV-associated chains were specific for CMV antigens. Later analysis revealed greater clonal expansion in HLA-associated TCR beta chains than in equally common others.

Trimming stripped 3 bases from V and 7 bases from J, with 4 bases between. CDR3 size: 12 residues. Germline lookup yields CDR1 LNHDA and CDR2 SQIVND (reference sequence). Primers included in the PCR were 60 Vbeta and 13 Jbeta primers. Sequencing was performed with immunoSEQ multiplex PCR; in TCRdb, only in-frame clones are kept and a portion is missing. In the table there are about 160,000 clones, about 80% of which are singletons. Sample: PBMCs. The sequence was collected from a man between 18 and 29 years old in good health and CMV-seropositive. The gene calls are TRBV19 and TRBJ1-6; no definite D call. The chain's CDR3 is CASSMSNSPLHF. In DNA form, the CDR3 reads TGTGCCAGTAGTATGTCGAATTCACCCCTCCACTTT.